The 14 T cell receptor beta chains below all came from one sample that was sequenced in a study of T-cell memory formation after mild COVID-19. TCRdb re-analysed the 5' RACE reads in MiXCR, keeping a single row per CDR3 protein. Found here are 450,000 or so distinct CDR3 sequences, approximately 20% of them singletons; the top ten hold 8.4%. Sequenced material: PBMCs or a T cell subset sorted from them (not recorded which). The receptors come from an adult woman who had mild COVID-19 (a few samples of this study predate the infection). Cell type and time point are not known.

This sequence joins TRBV4-1 and TRBJ1-1, with D possibly being TRBD1 (6 bases). Per the germline V gene, CDR1 is MGHRA and CDR2 is YSYEKL. With 4 bases removed from V and 0 bases from J, the gap between germline ends came to 12 bases. CDR3 length equals 15 residues. In DNA, the CDR3 is TGCGCCAGCAGCCCGGGACACCAACTGAACACTGAAGCTTTCTTT. The encoded protein is CASSPGHQLNTEAFF.

This clonotype was seen a few times. This chain uses TRBV4-1 with TRBJ1-1; unclear D gene. Germline CDR1 is MGHRA and CDR2 is YSYEKL. The CDR3 covers 12 residues. V was shortened by 2 bases and J by 7 bases, with 8 bases between the two germline ends. CDR3 coding DNA: TGCGCCAGCAGCCAAAGGAGAGGTGAAGCTTTCTTT. Translation: CASSQRRGEAFF.

This clonotype came up a few times. The chain is built from TRBV6-2 or TRBV6-3 and TRBJ2-1, with 7 bases identical to TRBD1. There are 20 residues in the CDR3. The germline V gene encodes CDR1 MNHEY and CDR2 SVGEGT. V gave up 4 bases and J gave up 8 bases; unmatched junction bases: 26. The CDR3 loop is CASSSNPGQWYSRVVHEQFF. Here the CDR3 DNA reads TGTGCCAGCAGTTCCAACCCGGGACAGTGGTACAGTCGAGTAGTGCATGAGCAGTTCTTC.

The V gene is TRBV18, the J gene TRBJ2-6; the D is unclear. Germline V gives CDR1 KGHSH, CDR2 LQKENI. The V and J ends lost 3 bases and 4 bases respectively, with 7 bases between them. CDR3 length equals 14 residues. CDR3 bases: TGTGCCAGCTCACCGCAGAACGGGGCCAACGTCCTGACTTTC. It yields the protein CASSPQNGANVLTF.

V gene TRBV20-1 combines with J gene TRBJ2-7; 7 positions match TRBD1. The CDR3 contains 14 residues. The trim removed 1 base at V and 2 bases at J, leaving 5 bases unmatched. The germline gives CDR1 DFQATT, CDR2 SNEGSKA (reference sequence). The CDR3 protein is CSARVGTAPYEQYF. The CDR3 DNA sequence: TGCAGTGCTAGAGTCGGGACAGCCCCCTACGAGCAGTACTTC.

The chain is built from TRBV29-1 and TRBJ2-1, with 15 positions matching TRBD2. Trimming at V came to 2 bases and at J to 3 bases, leaving 8 bases not matched to a gene. The CDR3 covers 18 residues. The germline CDR1 and CDR2 sequences are SQVTM and ANQGSEA. This chain's CDR3 is CSVEPGLAGGKNYNEQFF. The DNA for the CDR3 is TGCAGCGTTGAACCAGGACTAGCGGGAGGGAAGAACTACAATGAGCAGTTCTTC.

The chain uses TRBV7-2 and TRBJ2-5; D gene uncertain. CDR3 length equals 14 residues. V dropped 1 base and J dropped 2 bases, with 8 bases sitting between them. CDR1 is SGHTA, CDR2 FQGNSA, per germline. CDR3 loop: CASSLGPAQETQYF. For the CDR3, the DNA is TGTGCCAGCAGCTTAGGGCCGGCTCAAGAGACCCAGTACTTC.

This clonotype was counted only a few times. The chain carries TRBV6-1 and TRBJ2-7; 9 nucleotides agree with TRBD2. Germline-derived CDR1 and CDR2 are MNHNS and SASEGT. The CDR3 has 17 amino acids. Losses at the gene ends were 3 bases for V and 4 bases for J; bases not matched to a gene: 13. The CDR3 region is CASSDPFSGGRLYEQYF. As DNA, the CDR3 is TGTGCCAGCAGTGACCCCTTTAGCGGGGGACGCCTTTACGAGCAGTACTTC.

This chain connects TRBV13 to TRBJ1-5, with a possible D match to TRBD1 (6 bases). This CDR3 is built from 17 residues. Looked up from germline, CDR1 is PRHDT and CDR2 is FYEKMQ (reference sequence). V gave up 0 bases and J gave up 4 bases, with 16 bases separating them. DNA for the CDR3: TGTGCCAGCAGCTTAGGGGCGGGCAGGGGATCGAATCAGCCCCAGCATTTT. Translating gives CASSLGAGRGSNQPQHF.

V usage is TRBV29-1 and J usage is TRBJ2-3, with 11 bases that match TRBD2. The CDR3 runs to 15 residues. J lost 2 bases, V lost 4 bases, and 5 bases had no gene match. Germline V CDR1 and CDR2: SQVTM, ANQGSEA. The CDR3 sequence is CSVVVAGGSTDTQYF. The CDR3 DNA reads as TGCAGCGTTGTGGTAGCGGGAGGGTCCACAGATACGCAGTATTTT.

The rearrangement links TRBV9 to TRBJ2-3; 7 bases are shared with TRBD2. J was trimmed by 7 bases and V by 2 bases; bases with no gene match: 7. CDR3 length: 14 amino acids. Germline V gene sequence: CDR1 SGDLS, CDR2 YYNGEE. The CDR3 DNA reads as TGTGCCAGCAGCGTCCCTCCGGGGGGACATACGCAGTATTTT. Protein sequence: CASSVPPGGHTQYF.

This clonotype was found a few times. The V and J genes are TRBV29-1 and TRBJ2-1; D is unresolved. The V gene lost 3 bases and the J gene lost 7 bases, with 10 bases spanning the gap. This CDR3 comprises 12 residues. Germline V CDR1 and CDR2: SQVTM, ANQGSEA. The CDR3: CSVDGLLNEQFF. The DNA of the CDR3 is TGCAGCGTTGACGGGTTATTGAATGAGCAGTTCTTC.

The chain joins TRBV5-5 to TRBJ2-5; 11 nucleotides line up with TRBD2. The CDR3 is made up of 16 amino acids. The junction had 14 bases not matched to a gene; V was cut back by 3 bases and J by 10 bases. Germline V gene sequence: CDR1 SGHKS, CDR2 YYEKEE (reference sequence). CDR3 sequence: CASSSQTSGAPLGQYF. In DNA, the CDR3 is TGTGCCAGCAGCTCACAGACTAGCGGGGCTCCCCTCGGCCAGTACTTC.

The chain has TRBV12-3 or TRBV12-4 and TRBJ1-1; the D is unclear. CDR3 length equals 15 residues. V dropped 5 bases and J dropped 3 bases, with 16 bases sitting between them. The CDR3: CASSPGVRRDTEAFF. The CDR3 DNA is TGTGCCAGCAGTCCGGGCGTAAGAAGGGACACTGAAGCTTTCTTT.